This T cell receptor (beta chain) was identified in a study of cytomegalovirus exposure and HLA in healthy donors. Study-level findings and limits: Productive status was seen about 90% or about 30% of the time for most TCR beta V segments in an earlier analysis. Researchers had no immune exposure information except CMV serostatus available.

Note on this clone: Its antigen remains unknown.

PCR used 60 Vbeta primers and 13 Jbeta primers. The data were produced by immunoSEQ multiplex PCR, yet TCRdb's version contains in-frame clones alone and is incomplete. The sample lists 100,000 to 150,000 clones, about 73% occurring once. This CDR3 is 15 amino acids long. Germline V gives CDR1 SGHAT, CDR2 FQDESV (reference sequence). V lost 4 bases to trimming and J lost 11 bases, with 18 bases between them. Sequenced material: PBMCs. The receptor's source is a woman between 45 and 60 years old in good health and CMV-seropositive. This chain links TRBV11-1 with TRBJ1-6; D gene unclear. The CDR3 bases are TGTGCCAGCAGCTCCTCGCCGTTAGCTGATCCACCCCTCCACTTT. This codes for CASSSSPLADPPLHF.